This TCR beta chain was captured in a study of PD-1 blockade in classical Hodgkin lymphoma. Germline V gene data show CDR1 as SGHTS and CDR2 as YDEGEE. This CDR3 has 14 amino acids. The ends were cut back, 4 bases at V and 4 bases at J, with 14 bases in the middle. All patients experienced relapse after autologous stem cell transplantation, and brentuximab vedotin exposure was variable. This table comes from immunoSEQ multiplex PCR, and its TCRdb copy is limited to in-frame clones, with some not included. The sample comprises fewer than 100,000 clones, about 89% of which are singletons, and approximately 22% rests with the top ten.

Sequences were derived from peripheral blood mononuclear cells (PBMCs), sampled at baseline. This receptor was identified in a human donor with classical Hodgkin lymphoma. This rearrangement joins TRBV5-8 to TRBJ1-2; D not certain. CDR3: CASSEPGFGYGYTF. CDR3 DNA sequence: TGTGCCAGCAGCGAACCGGGGTTTGGCTATGGCTACACCTTC.